This T cell receptor (beta chain) appears in the sequencing data of a study of T cells in Graves' hyperthyroidism and ophthalmopathy. In patients aged 18 to 65, hyperthyroidism was newly diagnosed, with duration under 2 months. This clonotype has more than one count but fewer than ten. Using RNA transcripts as the source, TCR beta CDR3 regions were amplified. HTBI primers were used for first-round RT-PCR of the TCR CDR3. TCRdb re-called the multiplex PCR reads with MiXCR, one entry per CDR3 protein. The sample carries 350,000 to 400,000 distinct CDR3 sequences, about 15% recorded once. The CDR3 is made up of 18 amino acids. V lost 2 bases and J lost 4, with 24 bases in between. Per germline, CDR1 SEHNR and CDR2 FQNEAQ (reference sequence).

The rearrangement joins TRBV7-9 to TRBJ2-7, with TRBD1 as a possible D gene (5 bases). The receptor's source is a woman under 40 with Graves' hyperthyroidism. The material sequenced was blood. CDR3 nucleotides: TGTGCCAGCAGCTTACCCCAGGGAATGGGCGAGGCAGTGTACGAGCAGTACTTC. Amino acid sequence: CASSLPQGMGEAVYEQYF.